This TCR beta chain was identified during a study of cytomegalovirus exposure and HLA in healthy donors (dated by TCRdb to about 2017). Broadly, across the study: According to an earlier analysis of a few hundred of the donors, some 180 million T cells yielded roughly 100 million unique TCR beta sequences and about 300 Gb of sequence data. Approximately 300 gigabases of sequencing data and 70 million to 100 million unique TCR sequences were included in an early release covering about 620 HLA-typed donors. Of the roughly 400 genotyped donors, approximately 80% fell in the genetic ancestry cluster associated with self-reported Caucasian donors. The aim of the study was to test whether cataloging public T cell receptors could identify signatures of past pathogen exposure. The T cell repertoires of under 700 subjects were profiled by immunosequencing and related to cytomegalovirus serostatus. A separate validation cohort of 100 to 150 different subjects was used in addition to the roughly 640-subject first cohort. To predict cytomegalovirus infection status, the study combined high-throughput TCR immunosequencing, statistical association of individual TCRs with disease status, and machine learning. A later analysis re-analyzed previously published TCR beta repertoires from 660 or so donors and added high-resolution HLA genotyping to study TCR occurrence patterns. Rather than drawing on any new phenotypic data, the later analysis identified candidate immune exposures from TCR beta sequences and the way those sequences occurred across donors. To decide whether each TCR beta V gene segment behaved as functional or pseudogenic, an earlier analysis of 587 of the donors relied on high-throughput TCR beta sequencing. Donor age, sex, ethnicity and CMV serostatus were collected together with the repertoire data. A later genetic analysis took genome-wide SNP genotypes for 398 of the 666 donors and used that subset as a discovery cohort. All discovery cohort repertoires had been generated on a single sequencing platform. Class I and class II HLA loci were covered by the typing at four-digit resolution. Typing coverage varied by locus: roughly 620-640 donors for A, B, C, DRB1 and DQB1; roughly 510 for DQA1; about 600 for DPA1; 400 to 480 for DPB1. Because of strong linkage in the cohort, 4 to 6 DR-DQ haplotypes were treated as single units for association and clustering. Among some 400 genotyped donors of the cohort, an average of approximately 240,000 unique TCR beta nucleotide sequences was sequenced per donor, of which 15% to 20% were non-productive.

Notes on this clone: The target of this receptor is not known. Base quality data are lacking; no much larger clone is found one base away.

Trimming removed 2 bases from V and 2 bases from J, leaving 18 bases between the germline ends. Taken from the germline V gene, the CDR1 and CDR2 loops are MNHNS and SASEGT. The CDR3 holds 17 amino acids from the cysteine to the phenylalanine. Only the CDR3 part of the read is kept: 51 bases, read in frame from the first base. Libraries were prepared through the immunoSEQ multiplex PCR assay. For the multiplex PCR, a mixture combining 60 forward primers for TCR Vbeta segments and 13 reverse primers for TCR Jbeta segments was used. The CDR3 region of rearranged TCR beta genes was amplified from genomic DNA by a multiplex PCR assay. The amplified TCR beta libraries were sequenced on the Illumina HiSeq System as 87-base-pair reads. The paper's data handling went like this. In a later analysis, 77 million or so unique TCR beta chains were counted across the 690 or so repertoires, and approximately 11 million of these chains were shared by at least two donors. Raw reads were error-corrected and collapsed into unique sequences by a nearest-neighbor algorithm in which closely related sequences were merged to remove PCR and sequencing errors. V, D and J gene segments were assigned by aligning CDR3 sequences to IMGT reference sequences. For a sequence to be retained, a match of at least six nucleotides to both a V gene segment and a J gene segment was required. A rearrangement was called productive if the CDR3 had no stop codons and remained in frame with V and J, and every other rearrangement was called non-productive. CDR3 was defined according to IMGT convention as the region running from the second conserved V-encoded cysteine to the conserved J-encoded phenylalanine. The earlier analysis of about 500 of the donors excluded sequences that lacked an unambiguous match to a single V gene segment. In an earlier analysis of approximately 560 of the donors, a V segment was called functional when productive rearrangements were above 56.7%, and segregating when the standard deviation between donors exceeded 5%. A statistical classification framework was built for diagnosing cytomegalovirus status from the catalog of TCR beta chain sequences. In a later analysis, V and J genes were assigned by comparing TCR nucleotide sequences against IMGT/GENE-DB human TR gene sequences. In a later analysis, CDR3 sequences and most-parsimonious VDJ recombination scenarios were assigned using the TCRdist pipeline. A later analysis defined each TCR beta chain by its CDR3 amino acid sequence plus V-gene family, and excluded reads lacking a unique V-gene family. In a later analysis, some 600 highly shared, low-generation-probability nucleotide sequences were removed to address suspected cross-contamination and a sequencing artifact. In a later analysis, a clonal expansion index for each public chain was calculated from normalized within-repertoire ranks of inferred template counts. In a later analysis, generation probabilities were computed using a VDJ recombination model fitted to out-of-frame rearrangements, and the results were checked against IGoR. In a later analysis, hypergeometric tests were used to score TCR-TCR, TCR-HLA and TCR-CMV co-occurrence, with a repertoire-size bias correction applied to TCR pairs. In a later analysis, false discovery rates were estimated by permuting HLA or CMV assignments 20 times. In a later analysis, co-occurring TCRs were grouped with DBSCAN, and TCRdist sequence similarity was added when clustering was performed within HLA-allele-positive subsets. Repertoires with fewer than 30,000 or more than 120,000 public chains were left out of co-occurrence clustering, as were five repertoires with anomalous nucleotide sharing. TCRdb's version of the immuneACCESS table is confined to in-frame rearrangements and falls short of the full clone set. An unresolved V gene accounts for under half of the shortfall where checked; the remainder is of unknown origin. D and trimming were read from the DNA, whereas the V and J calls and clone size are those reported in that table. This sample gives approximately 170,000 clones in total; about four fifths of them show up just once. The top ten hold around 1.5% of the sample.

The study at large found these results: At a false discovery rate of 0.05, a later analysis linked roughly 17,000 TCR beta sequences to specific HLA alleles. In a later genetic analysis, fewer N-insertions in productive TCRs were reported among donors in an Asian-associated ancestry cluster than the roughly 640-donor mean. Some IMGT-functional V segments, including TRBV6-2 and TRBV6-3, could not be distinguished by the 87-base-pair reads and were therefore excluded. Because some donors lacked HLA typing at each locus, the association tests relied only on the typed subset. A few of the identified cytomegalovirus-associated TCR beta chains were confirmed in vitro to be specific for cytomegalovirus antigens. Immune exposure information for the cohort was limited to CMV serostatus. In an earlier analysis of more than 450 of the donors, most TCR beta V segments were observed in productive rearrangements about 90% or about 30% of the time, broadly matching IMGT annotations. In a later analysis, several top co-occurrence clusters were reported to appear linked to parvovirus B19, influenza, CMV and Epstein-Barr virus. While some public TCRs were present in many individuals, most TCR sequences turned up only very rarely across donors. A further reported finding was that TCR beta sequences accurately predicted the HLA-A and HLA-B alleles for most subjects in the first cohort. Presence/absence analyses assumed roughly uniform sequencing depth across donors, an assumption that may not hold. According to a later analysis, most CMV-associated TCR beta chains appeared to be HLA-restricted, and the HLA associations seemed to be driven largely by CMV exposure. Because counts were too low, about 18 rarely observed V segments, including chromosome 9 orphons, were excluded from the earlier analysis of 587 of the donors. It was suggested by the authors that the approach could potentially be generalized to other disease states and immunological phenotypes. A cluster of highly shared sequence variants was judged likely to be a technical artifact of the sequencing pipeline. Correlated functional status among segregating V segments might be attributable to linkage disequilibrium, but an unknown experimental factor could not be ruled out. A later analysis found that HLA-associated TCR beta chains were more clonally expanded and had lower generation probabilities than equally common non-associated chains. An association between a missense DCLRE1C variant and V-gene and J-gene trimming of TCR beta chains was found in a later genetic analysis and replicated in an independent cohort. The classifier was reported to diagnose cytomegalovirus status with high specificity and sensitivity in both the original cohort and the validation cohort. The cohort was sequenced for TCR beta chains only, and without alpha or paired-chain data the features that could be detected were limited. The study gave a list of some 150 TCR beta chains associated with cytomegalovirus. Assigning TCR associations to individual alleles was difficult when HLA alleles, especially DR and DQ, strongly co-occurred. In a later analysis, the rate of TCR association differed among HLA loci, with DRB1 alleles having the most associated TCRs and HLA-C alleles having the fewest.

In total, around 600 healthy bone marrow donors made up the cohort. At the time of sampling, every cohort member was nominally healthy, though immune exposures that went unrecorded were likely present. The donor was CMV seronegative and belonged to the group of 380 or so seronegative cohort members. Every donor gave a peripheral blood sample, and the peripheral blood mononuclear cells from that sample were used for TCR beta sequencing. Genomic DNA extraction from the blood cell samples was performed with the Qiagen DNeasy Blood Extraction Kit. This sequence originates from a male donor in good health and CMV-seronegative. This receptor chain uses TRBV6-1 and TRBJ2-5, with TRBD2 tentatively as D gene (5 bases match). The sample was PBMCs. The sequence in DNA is TGTGCCAGCAGTGAAACGATAAGGGATTGGGAGCAAGAGACCCAGTACTTC. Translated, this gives CASSETIRDWEQETQYF.